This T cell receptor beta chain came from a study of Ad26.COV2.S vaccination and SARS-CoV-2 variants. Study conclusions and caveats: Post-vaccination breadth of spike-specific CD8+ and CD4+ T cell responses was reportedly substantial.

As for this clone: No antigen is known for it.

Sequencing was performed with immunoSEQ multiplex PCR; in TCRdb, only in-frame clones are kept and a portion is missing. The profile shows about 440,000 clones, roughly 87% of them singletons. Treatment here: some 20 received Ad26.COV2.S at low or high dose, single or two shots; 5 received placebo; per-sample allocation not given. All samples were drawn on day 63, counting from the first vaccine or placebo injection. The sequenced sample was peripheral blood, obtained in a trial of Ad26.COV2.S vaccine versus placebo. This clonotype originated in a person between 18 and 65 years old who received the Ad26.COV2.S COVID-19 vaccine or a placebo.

CDR3 DNA sequence: TGTGCCAGCAGCCGGTTAGGGGCGAGTGCCGAAGAGACCCAGTACTTC. Its translation is CASSRLGASAEETQYF. The chain carries TRBV13 and TRBJ2-5; tentative D call: TRBD1 (5 bases). Trimming removed 5 bases from V and 3 bases from J, with 19 bases in between. The CDR3 consists of 16 residues. Germline V CDR1 and CDR2: PRHDT, FYEKMQ (reference sequence).